The 13 T cell receptor beta chains below come from one sample, sequenced in a study of T cell changes during pregnancy in multiple sclerosis (dated by TCRdb to between 2017 and 2020). Receptor libraries were prepared by the immunoSEQ multiplex PCR assay. What TCRdb holds here is the immuneACCESS table cut down to in-frame rearrangements. Part of the clones is not present; checked against another copy, under half of the missing clones reflect an unresolved V gene, and the others are unexplained. Across this sample there are 100,000 or so clones, with around 93% seen only once. The ten largest account for 2.2% of the sample. Sequenced material: peripheral blood, taken in the third trimester of pregnancy. The source of these receptors is a female donor with multiple sclerosis, enrolled in a pregnancy study.

J is TRBJ2-1 and V is TRBV7-8; 12 positions match TRBD2. The CDR3 covers 17 residues. V was clipped by 5 bases and J by 8 bases; unmatched bases: 13. CDR1 and CDR2 (germline): SGHVS, FQNEAQ. The DNA for the CDR3 is TGTGCCAGCAGCACAATGACTAGCGGGAGTTTGGTGGATGAGCAGTTCTTC. Its protein is CASSTMTSGSLVDEQFF.

V and J are TRBV11-2 and TRBJ2-1; D not certain. CDR3 length: 13 residues. Germline values: CDR1 SGHAT, CDR2 FQNNGV. Trimming removed 3 bases at V and 10 bases at J, with 13 bases between. CDR3 region: CASSLKRNGEQFF. CDR3 in DNA: TGTGCCAGCAGCTTGAAAAGGAACGGGGAGCAGTTCTTC.

This chain uses TRBV5-5 with TRBJ2-5, with D tentatively TRBD2 (6 bases). Germline CDR1 reads SGHKS; CDR2 reads YYEKEE (reference sequence). The CDR3 consists of 15 residues. The V end lost 0 bases, the J end lost 0 bases, and 9 bases lay between the germline ends. Here the CDR3 DNA reads TGTGCCAGCAGCTTGGTGGAGGGCCACCAAGAGACCCAGTACTTC. Amino acids: CASSLVEGHQETQYF.

This chain links TRBV6-4 with TRBJ1-4; TRBD1 might be the D (6 bases). The CDR3 is 18 residues long. CDR1 is MRHNA and CDR2 is SNTAGT in the germline V gene. V was clipped by 0 bases and J by 4 bases, with 18 bases between them. The CDR3 here is CASSDSKNREDGNEKLFF. The CDR3 DNA reads as TGTGCCAGCAGTGACTCGAAGAACAGGGAAGATGGTAATGAAAAACTGTTTTTT.

This sequence joins TRBV19 and TRBJ2-5; the D gene is possibly TRBD1 (5 bases). Germline loops: CDR1 LNHDA, CDR2 SQIVND (reference sequence). The CDR3 runs to 15 residues. Trimming removed 4 bases at V and 1 base at J, with 13 bases between. Here the CDR3 DNA reads TGTGCCAGTAGTACGGCCACCAGGGCCCAAGAGACCCAGTACTTC. Translating it yields CASSTATRAQETQYF.

The V and J genes are TRBV11-2 and TRBJ2-7; a possible D gene is TRBD2 (5 bases). V shed 3 bases and J shed 3 bases, with 6 bases lying between them. The CDR3 is 12 amino acids. Germline values: CDR1 SGHAT, CDR2 FQNNGV. The CDR3 reads CASSLDFYEQYF. The CDR3 DNA follows: TGTGCCAGCAGCTTGGACTTCTACGAGCAGTACTTC.

V gene TRBV27 combines with J gene TRBJ2-1; 8 bases fit TRBD2. This CDR3 contains 16 residues. Losses at the gene ends were 5 bases for V and 2 bases for J; bases not matched to a gene: 8. Germline V lookup: CDR1 MNHEY, CDR2 SMNVEV (reference sequence). The CDR3 DNA is TGTGCCAGCAGTCCCACCACTAGCGGCACCTACAATGAGCAGTTCTTC. Encoded protein: CASSPTTSGTYNEQFF.

V and J are TRBV28 and TRBJ2-7, with 11 bases that match TRBD2. The CDR3 length is 15 residues. The V gene's germline CDR1 is MDHEN and CDR2 SYDVKM. V dropped 3 bases and J dropped 4; count of bases not matched to a gene: 5. DNA of the CDR3: TGTGCCAGCAGTTTGGCGGGACTAGCGGAATACGAGCAGTACTTC. Amino acid sequence: CASSLAGLAEYEQYF.

The chain joins TRBV19 to TRBJ2-3; D may be TRBD1 (5 bases). The length of the CDR3 is 14 residues. Per the germline V gene, CDR1 is LNHDA and CDR2 is SQIVND (reference sequence). The V gene lost 6 bases and the J gene lost 0 bases, with 10 bases spanning the gap. CDR3 sequence reads: CASSMTASTDTQYF. CDR3 coding DNA: TGTGCCAGTAGCATGACAGCGAGCACAGATACGCAGTATTTT.

V gene TRBV18 combines with J gene TRBJ2-7, with 9 bases lining up with TRBD2. The length of the CDR3 is 15 residues. CDR1 and CDR2 (germline): KGHSH, LQKENI. V trimming: 0 bases; J trimming: 6 bases; junction bases outside the gene matches: 6. CDR3 coding DNA: TGTGCCAGCTCACCACCGATGCGGGAGGGCCGCGAGCAGTACTTC. It translates to CASSPPMREGREQYF.

V gene TRBV6-6 combines with J gene TRBJ2-7, with D hard to call. Trimming left V 7 bases short and J 0 bases short, with 10 bases between. From germline, CDR1 is MNHNY and CDR2 SVGAGI (reference sequence). The CDR3 is 13 residues long. CDR3 coding DNA: TGTGCCAGCACCCTAAGGAGCTCCTACGAGCAGTACTTC. This sequence encodes CASTLRSSYEQYF.

The genes are TRBV14 and TRBJ2-4, with a tentative D call TRBD2 (6 bases). This CDR3 is built from 15 residues. V lost 1 base and J 3 bases, leaving 10 bases between the germline ends. From germline, CDR1 is SGHDN and CDR2 FVKESK. DNA for the CDR3: TGTGCCAGCAGCCAAGTTGGGGGGTACAAAAACATTCAGTACTTC. Its translation: CASSQVGGYKNIQYF.

This chain joins TRBV7-9 and TRBJ2-5; 11 bases align to TRBD1. V was clipped by 5 bases and J by 5 bases; unmatched bases: 7. The CDR3 runs to 15 residues. CDR1 and CDR2 from the germline V gene are SEHNR and FQNEAQ (reference sequence). CDR3 region: CASSPRTGGLETQYF. The CDR3, as DNA: TGTGCCAGCAGCCCGCGGACAGGGGGCTTGGAGACCCAGTACTTC.